A selection of T cell receptor beta chains follows, all from one sample in a study of shared clonotypes between healthy human individuals. The assay was immunoSEQ multiplex PCR, and TCRdb's table has in-frame clones only and misses some. This table has 550,000 to 700,000 clones, less than 80% appearing once. The sequencing sample was made of memory CD4+ T cells sorted from blood. Receptors were obtained from a woman aged 25 to 39 in good health. Both conserved end residues are part of each CDR3. The order of the fields is V gene, D gene, clone size, J gene, CDR3 protein, CDR3 DNA. D genes are given only for firm matches. A clone size is listed for some rows: how often the clone was seen (once, few, many), or a class if it is expanded.

v_gene: TRBV7-2; d_gene: -; abundance: -; j_gene: TRBJ1-4; CDR3aa: CASSLTAMATNEKLFF; CDR3nt: TGTGCCAGCAGCTTGACGGCGATGGCAACTAATGAAAAACTGTTTTTT
v_gene: TRBV5-1; d_gene: TRBD1; abundance: -; j_gene: TRBJ2-2; CDR3aa: CASSAGQGYTGELFF; CDR3nt: TGCGCCAGCAGCGCGGGACAGGGATACACCGGGGAGCTGTTTTTT
v_gene: TRBV5-4; d_gene: -; abundance: -; j_gene: TRBJ2-1; CDR3aa: CASSYQNRARSYNEQFF; CDR3nt: TGTGCCAGCAGCTATCAGAACAGGGCCCGGTCCTACAATGAGCAGTTCTTC
v_gene: TRBV5-4; d_gene: -; abundance: -; j_gene: TRBJ1-1; CDR3aa: CASRENLFATGNTEAFF; CDR3nt: TGTGCCAGCAGAGAGAATCTATTTGCTACAGGGAACACTGAAGCTTTCTTT
v_gene: TRBV5-6; d_gene: TRBD2; abundance: -; j_gene: TRBJ2-3; CDR3aa: CASSLVAGASGDTQYF; CDR3nt: TGTGCCAGCAGCTTGGTCGCGGGAGCATCGGGAGATACGCAGTATTTT
v_gene: TRBV2; d_gene: TRBD1; abundance: few; j_gene: TRBJ1-2; CDR3aa: CASSEGQGFGYGYTF; CDR3nt: TGTGCCAGCAGTGAAGGACAGGGTTTTGGCTATGGCTACACCTTC
v_gene: TRBV28; d_gene: TRBD1; abundance: -; j_gene: TRBJ2-7; CDR3aa: CASSIPTGGPYEQYF; CDR3nt: TGTGCCAGCAGTATCCCAACAGGGGGTCCCTACGAGCAGTACTTC
v_gene: TRBV6-1; d_gene: -; abundance: -; j_gene: TRBJ1-2; CDR3aa: CASSEAPTSNYGYTF; CDR3nt: TGTGCCAGCAGTGAAGCGCCGACAAGCAACTATGGCTACACCTTC
v_gene: TRBV27; d_gene: -; abundance: -; j_gene: TRBJ2-7; CDR3aa: CASNCHSDSSYEQYF; CDR3nt: TGTGCCAGCAACTGCCATTCGGACAGTTCCTACGAGCAGTACTTC
v_gene: TRBV5-4; d_gene: -; abundance: -; j_gene: TRBJ2-2; CDR3aa: CASSPGLRGFTGELFF; CDR3nt: TGTGCCAGCAGCCCGGGCTTGAGGGGATTCACCGGGGAGCTGTTTTTT
v_gene: TRBV6-1; d_gene: -; abundance: -; j_gene: TRBJ1-2; CDR3aa: CAVFITEYGYTF; CDR3nt: TGTGCCGTTTTTATAACCGAGTATGGCTACACCTTC
v_gene: TRBV6-5; d_gene: TRBD1; abundance: -; j_gene: TRBJ1-3; CDR3aa: CASSGTDRANTIYF; CDR3nt: TGTGCCAGCAGTGGGACGGACAGGGCAAACACCATATATTTT
v_gene: TRBV27; d_gene: -; abundance: -; j_gene: TRBJ2-1; CDR3aa: CASSFFNEQFF; CDR3nt: TGTGCCAGCAGTTTTTTTAATGAGCAGTTCTTC
v_gene: TRBV11-2; d_gene: TRBD2; abundance: -; j_gene: TRBJ2-7; CDR3aa: CASSRTTGGSPSREQYF; CDR3nt: TGTGCCAGCAGCCGGACTACCGGGGGGTCGCCTTCCCGCGAGCAGTACTTC
v_gene: TRBV6-1; d_gene: TRBD1; abundance: -; j_gene: TRBJ2-5; CDR3aa: CASSLDRAVFAQYF; CDR3nt: TGTGCCAGCAGTCTGGACAGGGCGGTTTTTGCCCAGTACTTC
v_gene: TRBV27; d_gene: -; abundance: -; j_gene: TRBJ2-3; CDR3aa: CASSLAGDTQYF; CDR3nt: TGTGCCAGCAGTTTAGCCGGGGATACGCAGTATTTT
v_gene: TRBV11-2; d_gene: TRBD2; abundance: -; j_gene: TRBJ2-5; CDR3aa: CASSQAHRTGGETQYF; CDR3nt: TGTGCCAGCAGCCAAGCCCACAGGACGGGAGGGGAGACCCAGTACTTC
v_gene: TRBV29-1; d_gene: -; abundance: -; j_gene: TRBJ2-5; CDR3aa: CSIIGGQETQYF; CDR3nt: TGCAGCATAATCGGGGGTCAAGAGACCCAGTACTTC
v_gene: TRBV15; d_gene: TRBD1; abundance: -; j_gene: TRBJ2-7; CDR3aa: CATSRRQGNNEQYF; CDR3nt: TGTGCCACCAGCAGGAGACAGGGGAACAACGAGCAGTACTTC
v_gene: TRBV5-5; d_gene: -; abundance: -; j_gene: TRBJ1-2; CDR3aa: CASSLEQGRYGYTF; CDR3nt: TGTGCCAGCAGCCTCGAACAGGGACGGTATGGCTACACCTTC
v_gene: TRBV30; d_gene: -; abundance: many; j_gene: TRBJ1-5; CDR3aa: CAWNRDGGNQPQHF; CDR3nt: TGTGCCTGGAACCGGGACGGAGGCAATCAGCCCCAGCATTTT
v_gene: TRBV6-5; d_gene: TRBD1; abundance: -; j_gene: TRBJ1-2; CDR3aa: CASSYGQGSYGYTF; CDR3nt: TGTGCCAGCAGTTACGGACAGGGGAGCTATGGCTACACCTTC
v_gene: TRBV18; d_gene: -; abundance: few; j_gene: TRBJ2-5; CDR3aa: CASSPRLEAETQYF; CDR3nt: TGTGCCAGCTCACCACGATTGGAGGCGGAGACCCAGTACTTC
v_gene: TRBV5-6; d_gene: TRBD1; abundance: -; j_gene: TRBJ2-2; CDR3aa: CASSATGSPPHGELFF; CDR3nt: TGTGCCAGCAGCGCGACAGGGTCCCCGCCCCACGGGGAGCTGTTTTTT
v_gene: TRBV6-5; d_gene: -; abundance: few; j_gene: TRBJ1-2; CDR3aa: CASSYGGVSYGYTF; CDR3nt: TGTGCCAGCAGTTACGGGGGAGTCAGCTATGGCTACACCTTC
v_gene: TRBV19; d_gene: -; abundance: few; j_gene: TRBJ2-1; CDR3aa: CAISGSANEQFF; CDR3nt: TGTGCCATATCAGGGTCTGCTAATGAGCAGTTCTTC
v_gene: TRBV7-8; d_gene: -; abundance: -; j_gene: TRBJ2-1; CDR3aa: CASSPVGASRTYNEQFF; CDR3nt: TGTGCCAGCAGCCCCGTTGGGGCTAGCAGGACCTACAATGAGCAGTTCTTC
v_gene: TRBV30; d_gene: TRBD1; abundance: -; j_gene: TRBJ2-7; CDR3aa: CAVGGRLSSYEQYF; CDR3nt: TGTGCCGTAGGGGGCAGGCTGAGCTCCTACGAGCAGTACTTC
v_gene: TRBV9; d_gene: -; abundance: few; j_gene: TRBJ2-5; CDR3aa: CASSVAAYQETQYF; CDR3nt: TGTGCCAGCAGCGTAGCTGCCTACCAAGAGACCCAGTACTTC
v_gene: TRBV29-1; d_gene: -; abundance: -; j_gene: TRBJ2-5; CDR3aa: CSAGGGEETQYF; CDR3nt: TGCAGCGCAGGAGGGGGGGAAGAGACCCAGTACTTC
v_gene: TRBV30; d_gene: TRBD2; abundance: few; j_gene: TRBJ2-5; CDR3aa: CAWCLTSGQETQYF; CDR3nt: TGTGCCTGGTGTCTTACTAGCGGACAAGAGACCCAGTACTTC
v_gene: TRBV5-1; d_gene: -; abundance: -; j_gene: TRBJ2-1; CDR3aa: CASSLEASHGNEQFF; CDR3nt: TGCGCCAGCAGCCTGGAGGCCTCACACGGGAATGAGCAGTTCTTC
v_gene: TRBV2; d_gene: -; abundance: many; j_gene: TRBJ1-5; CDR3aa: CASSVGIHQPQHF; CDR3nt: TGTGCCAGCAGTGTTGGGATACATCAGCCCCAGCATTTT
v_gene: TRBV7-3; d_gene: -; abundance: few; j_gene: TRBJ2-7; CDR3aa: CASSTQQGYEQYF; CDR3nt: TGTGCCAGCAGCACCCAACAGGGCTACGAGCAGTACTTC
v_gene: TRBV7-8; d_gene: -; abundance: few; j_gene: TRBJ1-5; CDR3aa: CASSSLTGNRGQPQHF; CDR3nt: TGTGCCAGCAGCTCCCTAACAGGGAATCGGGGGCAGCCCCAGCATTTT
v_gene: TRBV6-5; d_gene: -; abundance: -; j_gene: TRBJ1-1; CDR3aa: CASSTIFKRDTEAFF; CDR3nt: TGTGCCAGCAGCACTATCTTTAAGCGGGACACTGAAGCTTTCTTT
v_gene: TRBV19; d_gene: -; abundance: many; j_gene: TRBJ1-2; CDR3aa: CASSIGLVSGYTF; CDR3nt: TGTGCCAGTAGTATCGGGTTGGTAAGCGGCTACACCTTC
v_gene: TRBV6-1; d_gene: TRBD1; abundance: -; j_gene: TRBJ1-4; CDR3aa: CASSELTGRTNEKLFF; CDR3nt: TGTGCCAGCAGTGAATTGACAGGGCGAACTAATGAAAAACTGTTTTTT
v_gene: TRBV7-2; d_gene: -; abundance: -; j_gene: TRBJ2-2; CDR3aa: CASSRKRTYTGELFF; CDR3nt: TGTGCCAGCAGCCGAAAGCGGACGTACACCGGGGAGCTGTTTTTT
v_gene: TRBV6-5; d_gene: TRBD1; abundance: -; j_gene: TRBJ2-1; CDR3aa: CASSRQGGYNEQFF; CDR3nt: TGTGCCAGCAGTCGACAGGGGGGCTACAATGAGCAGTTCTTC
v_gene: TRBV6-5; d_gene: -; abundance: -; j_gene: TRBJ1-1; CDR3aa: CASKTEGVAEAFF; CDR3nt: TGTGCCAGCAAGACAGAAGGGGTGGCTGAAGCTTTCTTT
v_gene: TRBV27; d_gene: -; abundance: -; j_gene: TRBJ1-5; CDR3aa: CASRRGQTDTSNQPQHF; CDR3nt: TGTGCCAGCAGGCGGGGTCAGACGGACACTAGCAATCAGCCCCAGCATTTT
v_gene: TRBV7-6; d_gene: -; abundance: many; j_gene: TRBJ2-1; CDR3aa: CASSLGGAGASYNEQFF; CDR3nt: TGTGCCAGCAGCTTGGGGGGGGCGGGAGCCTCCTACAATGAGCAGTTCTTC
v_gene: TRBV5-1; d_gene: -; abundance: -; j_gene: TRBJ2-1; CDR3aa: CASSLDSHSYNEQFF; CDR3nt: TGCGCCAGCAGCTTGGACTCCCATTCCTACAATGAGCAGTTCTTC
v_gene: TRBV7-9; d_gene: TRBD2; abundance: -; j_gene: TRBJ2-7; CDR3aa: CASSPGRERRSYEQYF; CDR3nt: TGTGCCAGCAGCCCCGGGAGGGAGCGGCGTTCCTACGAGCAGTACTTC
v_gene: TRBV15; d_gene: TRBD2; abundance: -; j_gene: TRBJ2-1; CDR3aa: CATSSSRTSGSPNEQFF; CDR3nt: TGTGCCACCAGCAGCAGCAGGACTAGCGGGAGTCCCAATGAGCAGTTCTTC
v_gene: TRBV5-1; d_gene: TRBD1; abundance: -; j_gene: TRBJ2-1; CDR3aa: CASSQAGTGTFVDEQFF; CDR3nt: TGCGCCAGCAGCCAAGCCGGGACAGGGACTTTTGTTGATGAGCAGTTCTTC
v_gene: TRBV11-1; d_gene: TRBD2; abundance: -; j_gene: TRBJ2-3; CDR3aa: CASSLTTSRDTQYF; CDR3nt: TGTGCCAGCAGCTTAACGACTAGCCGAGATACGCAGTATTTT
v_gene: TRBV4-1; d_gene: TRBD2; abundance: -; j_gene: TRBJ2-7; CDR3aa: CASRHQLAEPTYEQYF; CDR3nt: TGCGCCAGCAGACACCAACTAGCGGAACCAACCTACGAGCAGTACTTC
v_gene: TRBV11-2; d_gene: -; abundance: -; j_gene: TRBJ1-1; CDR3aa: CASSFPRQNTEAFF; CDR3nt: TGTGCCAGCAGCTTTCCCCGACAGAACACTGAAGCTTTCTTT
v_gene: TRBV18; d_gene: -; abundance: -; j_gene: TRBJ1-4; CDR3aa: CASSPLRQATNEKLFF; CDR3nt: TGTGCCAGCTCACCTCTACGACAGGCAACTAATGAAAAACTGTTTTTT
v_gene: TRBV6-5; d_gene: TRBD2; abundance: -; j_gene: TRBJ2-5; CDR3aa: CASSWAGVGETQYF; CDR3nt: TGTGCCAGCAGTTGGGCGGGAGTGGGAGAGACCCAGTACTTC